This is a list of T cell receptor beta chains from one sample in a study of radiotherapy plus CTLA-4 blockade in lung cancer. Here immunoSEQ multiplex PCR was the method, and the copy in TCRdb shows in-frame clones only, minus some. In the table there are approximately 94,000 clones, around 83% of which are singletons. Material: peripheral blood, obtained from a patient treated with radiotherapy plus ipilimumab. These receptors originate from a human donor with non-small cell lung cancer that progressed on radiotherapy plus ipilimumab. Both conserved end residues are part of each CDR3. Fields, in order: J gene, V gene, CDR3 protein.

TRBJ1-1,TRBV4-1,CASSQVGTEAFF
TRBJ2-2,TRBV5-6,CASSEGQYTGELFF
TRBJ1-2,TRBV28,CASMSVSYGYTF
TRBJ2-1,TRBV6-4,CASSATGTSGYNEQFF
TRBJ2-2,TRBV7-9,CATPPGQNTGELFF
TRBJ2-5,TRBV9,CASSANRRGLQETQYF
TRBJ1-3,TRBV2,CASDRRGGIRSGNTIYF
TRBJ2-1,TRBV29-1,CSTGGVAPYNEQFF
TRBJ1-2,TRBV6-4,CASSATGGPSYGYTF
TRBJ1-1,TRBV29-1,CSGGGQNEAFF
TRBJ2-3,TRBV25-1,CASSEYPDTQYF
TRBJ2-3,TRBV2,CASSFTRDTQYF
TRBJ2-5,TRBV7-9,CASSPRTGTQETQYF
TRBJ1-5,TRBV30,CAWSAGTGYNQPQHF
TRBJ2-1,TRBV5-1,CASSLKTTGGVNNEQFF
TRBJ1-4,TRBV2,CASSVSNSLETNEKLFF
TRBJ1-1,TRBV2,CASTLTGQNTEAFF
TRBJ1-5,TRBV2,CASSVDRTVSNQPQHF
TRBJ2-2,TRBV30,CAWRGITGELFF
TRBJ2-7,TRBV30,CAWSRGGAEQYF
TRBJ2-2,TRBV30,CACTGPIALGELFF
TRBJ2-4,TRBV5-6,CASSWQTGTLAKNIQYF
TRBJ2-3,TRBV5-4,CASSLASTPKSTQYF
TRBJ1-1,TRBV6-1,CASSEWGAVAFF
TRBJ2-1,TRBV5-1,CASSFGEYNEQFF
TRBJ1-1,TRBV19,CASSPGTGTEAFF
TRBJ2-3,TRBV2,CASSEYRVDTQYF
TRBJ1-2,TRBV15,CATKMRGINYGYTF
TRBJ2-1,TRBV30,CAWGGSGRVYNEQFF
TRBJ1-3,TRBV28,CASSLPKVRRNTIYF
TRBJ2-7,TRBV4-1,CASSQASTGPYEQYF
TRBJ2-2,TRBV5-1,CASSLGGLAGELFF
TRBJ1-6,TRBV7-7,CASSQGRRGSPLHF
TRBJ2-2,TRBV7-9,CASSSGLGAGARTGELFF
TRBJ2-2,TRBV10-2,CASRAGARGTGELFF
TRBJ2-7,TRBV4-2,CASSQELGYYEQYF
TRBJ2-3,TRBV5-1,CASSLADTQYF
TRBJ1-1,TRBV7-9,CASSHWTAEQTEAFF
TRBJ2-5,TRBV7-3,CASAEGTRTSHF
TRBJ1-1,TRBV7-6,CASSLGTQNTEAFF
TRBJ2-7,TRBV5-6,CASSYGTDSTYEQYF
TRBJ2-1,TRBV27,CASSLSSPTYNEQFF